The next 13 T cell receptor beta chains were all read from a single sample in a study of shared clonotypes between healthy human individuals. Using immunoSEQ multiplex PCR, the repertoire was profiled, and TCRdb retains in-frame clones only, with some absent. The table records roughly 2,000,000 clones, over 85% of them present only once. Naive CD8 cells were CD45RO-negative, positively selected for CCR7, excluding terminally differentiated effector memory CD45RA+ cells. Sequenced sample: naive CD8+ T cells from PBMCs. Source of these receptors: a man aged 18 to 30 in good health. Some clones in this sample may be carry-over from other donors' samples.

The chain couples TRBV27 to TRBJ2-7, with TRBD2 matching 12 bases. The CDR3 consists of 16 residues. The germline CDR1 and CDR2 sequences are MNHEY and SMNVEV (reference sequence). After removal of 4 bases from V and 7 bases from J, the junction contained 11 bases not matched to a gene. In DNA form, the CDR3 reads TGTGCCAGCAGTTCGCTGCGACTAGCGGGAGTGGAAGAGCAGTACTTC. This encodes CASSSLRLAGVEEQYF.

The chain combines TRBV7-6 with TRBJ2-1; the match to TRBD2 covers 11 bases. V lost 4 bases, J lost 7 bases, and 6 bases stayed unmatched. The V gene's germline CDR1 is SGHVS and CDR2 FNYEAQ. CDR3 length: 15 amino acids. The CDR3 loop reads CASSSLAGVTNEQFF. CDR3 nucleotides: TGTGCCAGCAGCTCACTAGCGGGAGTTACGAATGAGCAGTTCTTC.

Worth noting for this clone: The same CDR3 can be traced to other DNA sequences in this sample. V gene TRBV7-2 combines with J gene TRBJ2-7; 10 bases are shared with TRBD1. The CDR3 is 15 amino acids. Per germline, CDR1 SGHTA and CDR2 FQGNSA. The trim removed 3 bases at V and 0 bases at J, leaving 2 bases unmatched. CDR3 loop: CASSLTGGPSYEQYF. The CDR3 DNA reads as TGTGCCAGCAGCTTGACAGGGGGCCCCTCCTACGAGCAGTACTTC.

DNA of the CDR3: TGTGCCAGCAGCTCGCCTCGTTCGGGACAGGGGAACACCGGGGAGCTGTTTTTT. Translating gives CASSSPRSGQGNTGELFF. This sequence joins TRBV7-9 and TRBJ2-2; 9 nucleotides line up with TRBD1. Trimming took 4 bases from V and 1 from J; bases not matched to a gene: 10. Germline V gene sequence: CDR1 SEHNR, CDR2 FQNEAQ (reference sequence). The CDR3 extends over 18 amino acids. The full variable domain, its missing parts supplied by reference TRBV7-9 and TRBJ2-2, is DTGVSQNPRHKITKRGQNVTFRCDPISEHNRLYWYRQTLGQGPEFLTYFQNEAQLEKSRLLSDRFSAERPKGSFSTLEIQRTEQGDSAMYLCASSSPRSGQGNTGELFFGEGSRLTVL.

The chain is built from TRBV5-1 and TRBJ2-1, with D perhaps TRBD2 (6 bases). Trimming pared 4 bases from V and 2 bases from J, leaving 13 bases between. The germline CDR1 and CDR2 sequences are SGHRS and YFSETQ. CDR3 length equals 15 residues. CDR3 protein: CASSVPGLPYNEQFF. The CDR3 nucleotides are TGCGCCAGCAGCGTACCCGGACTACCCTACAATGAGCAGTTCTTC.

This clone was seen once. J is TRBJ2-2 and V is TRBV4-2; D is undetermined. V was pared by 0 bases and J by 6 bases, with 8 bases between. CDR1 LGHNA and CDR2 YNFKEQ come from the germline V gene. CDR3 length: 14 residues. The CDR3 region is CASSQDTFPGELFF. The CDR3 DNA is TGTGCCAGCAGCCAAGATACATTCCCCGGGGAGCTGTTTTTT.

The chain couples TRBV9 to TRBJ2-5; 9 bases are a match to TRBD1. Trimming took 3 bases from V and 2 from J; bases not matched to a gene: 5. CDR1 SGDLS and CDR2 YYNGEE come from the germline V gene. This CDR3 is 15 amino acids long. The CDR3 loop is CASSATGTGQETQYF. The CDR3 bases are TGTGCCAGCAGCGCTACCGGGACAGGGCAAGAGACCCAGTACTTC. Based on the CDR3 plus reference TRBV9 and TRBJ2-5, the full variable domain is DSGVTQTPKHLITATGQRVTLRCSPRSGDLSVYWYQQSLDQGLQFLIQYYNGEERAKGNILERFSAQQFPDLHSELNLSSLELGDSALYFCASSATGTGQETQYFGPGTRLLVL.

The chain joins TRBV28 to TRBJ1-1; no firm D call. Germline-derived CDR1 and CDR2 are MDHEN and SYDVKM. V lost 4 bases and J lost 7, with 13 bases in between. The CDR3 totals 13 residues. CDR3 in amino acids: CASSWAPLSEAFF. For the CDR3, the DNA is TGTGCCAGCAGTTGGGCCCCGTTAAGTGAAGCTTTCTTT.

The chain is built from TRBV14 and TRBJ2-6; 7 bases are shared with TRBD1. With V trimmed by 6 bases and J by 2 bases, 7 bases remained unmatched. Germline assignment: CDR1 SGHDN and CDR2 FVKESK. The CDR3 has 16 amino acids. As DNA, the CDR3 is TGTGCCAGCAGTCCTCTGACAGGGCCTGGGGCCAACGTCCTGACTTTC. This translates into CASSPLTGPGANVLTF. The entire variable domain, with the rest obtained from reference TRBV14 and TRBJ2-6, is as follows: EAGVTQFPSHSVIEKGQTVTLRCDPISGHDNLYWYRRVMGKEIKFLLHFVKESKQDESGMPNNRFLAERTGGTYSTLKVQPAELEDSGVYFCASSPLTGPGANVLTFGAGSRLTVL.

The V gene is TRBV5-1, the J gene TRBJ1-2, with D tentatively TRBD1 (5 bases). In germline, CDR1 is SGHRS, CDR2 YFSETQ. Deletions cut 4 bases from V and 1 base from J, with 14 bases between. The CDR3 extends over 15 amino acids. Written as DNA, the CDR3 is TGCGCCAGCAGCGAGGGACGGTTGATTAACTATGGCTACACCTTC. It codes for CASSEGRLINYGYTF.

This chain uses TRBV5-4 with TRBJ1-2, with D perhaps matching TRBD1 (5 bases). V lost 0 bases and J 7 bases, leaving 13 bases between the germline ends. CDR3 length: 14 residues. Germline V gives CDR1 SGHNT, CDR2 YYREEE (reference sequence). CDR3 region: CASSLGSGTAGYTF. CDR3 coding DNA: TGTGCCAGCAGCTTGGGATCAGGGACCGCTGGCTACACCTTC.

The chain links TRBV28 to TRBJ2-3; 11 nucleotides match TRBD2. V lost 7 bases, J lost 5 bases, and 14 bases stayed unmatched. CDR3 length: 17 residues. Germline CDR1 reads MDHEN; CDR2 reads SYDVKM. CDR3: CASTNRGASGRIDTQYF. The CDR3 nucleotides read TGTGCCAGCACCAACAGGGGGGCTAGCGGGAGGATAGATACGCAGTATTTT.

This sequence joins TRBV2 and TRBJ2-3; no firm D call. With 5 bases removed from V and 4 bases from J, the gap between germline ends came to 13 bases. The length of the CDR3 is 14 residues. CDR1 and CDR2 (germline): SNHLY, FYNNEI. For the CDR3, the DNA is TGTGCCAGCAGTCCAGTTCGGCTGGCAGATACGCAGTATTTT. This sequence encodes CASSPVRLADTQYF.